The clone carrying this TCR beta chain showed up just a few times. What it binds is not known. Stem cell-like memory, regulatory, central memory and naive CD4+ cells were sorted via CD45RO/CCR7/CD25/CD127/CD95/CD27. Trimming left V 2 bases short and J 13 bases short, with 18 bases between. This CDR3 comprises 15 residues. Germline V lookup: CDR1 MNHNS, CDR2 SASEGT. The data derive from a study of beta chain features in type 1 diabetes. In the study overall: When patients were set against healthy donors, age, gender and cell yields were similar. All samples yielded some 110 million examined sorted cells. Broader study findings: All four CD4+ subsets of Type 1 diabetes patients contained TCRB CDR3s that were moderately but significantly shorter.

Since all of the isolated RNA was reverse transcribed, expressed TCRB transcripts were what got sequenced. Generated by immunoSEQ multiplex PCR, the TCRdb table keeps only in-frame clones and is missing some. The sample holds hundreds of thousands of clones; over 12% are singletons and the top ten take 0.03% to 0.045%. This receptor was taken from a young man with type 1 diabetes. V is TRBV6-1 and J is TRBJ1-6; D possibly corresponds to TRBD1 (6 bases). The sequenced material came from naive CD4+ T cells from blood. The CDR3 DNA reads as TGTGCCAGCAGTGAACTCGAGGGGACATTTGCGCCCCTCCACTTT. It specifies CASSELEGTFAPLHF.